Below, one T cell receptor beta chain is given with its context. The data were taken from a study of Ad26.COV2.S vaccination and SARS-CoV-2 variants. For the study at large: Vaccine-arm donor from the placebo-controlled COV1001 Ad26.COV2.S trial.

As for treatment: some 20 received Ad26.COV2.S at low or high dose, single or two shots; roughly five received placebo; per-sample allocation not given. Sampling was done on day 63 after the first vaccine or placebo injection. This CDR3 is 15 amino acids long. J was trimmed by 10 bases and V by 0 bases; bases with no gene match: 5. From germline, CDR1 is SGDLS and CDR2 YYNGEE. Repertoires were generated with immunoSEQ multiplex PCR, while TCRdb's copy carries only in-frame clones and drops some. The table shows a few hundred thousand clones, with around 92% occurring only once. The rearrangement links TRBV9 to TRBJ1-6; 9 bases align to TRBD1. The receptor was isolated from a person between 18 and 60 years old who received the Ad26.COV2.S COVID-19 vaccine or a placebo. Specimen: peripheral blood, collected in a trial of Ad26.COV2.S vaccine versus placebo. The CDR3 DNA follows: TGTGCCAGCAGCGTAGCGGGACAGGGTTTATCACCCCTCCACTTT. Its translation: CASSVAGQGLSPLHF.